This TCR beta chain was identified during a study of regulatory T cells in long-lasting Graves disease (dated by TCRdb to the early 2020s). For the study in its entirety: Antithyroid drugs had been taken for less than 3 months by newly diagnosed Graves' disease patients. Persistent Graves' disease patients were compared with newly diagnosed Graves' disease patients by peripheral blood TCR sequencing and RNA sequencing. The study was registered as a clinical trial and conducted in China. A total of about 33 samples underwent TCR sequencing, from about 13 patients with persistent Graves' disease and some 20 patients with newly diagnosed Graves' disease. The full study reports these points: The authors acknowledged the small sample size as a limitation that may reduce accuracy. TRBV28, TRBJ1-2 and TRBJ2-5 were preferentially used in persistent disease, while TRBV20-1 and TRBJ2-1 were favored in newly diagnosed disease. Only the TCR beta chain was sequenced and analyzed. Compared with newly diagnosed patients, persistent Graves' disease patients had lower TCR Shannon entropy and fewer highly expanded clones, which suggests clonal expansion. Persistent patients shared more public clonotypes among themselves (under 3,000) than newly diagnosed patients did (about 900). The study examined only peripheral blood because the primary lesion, thyroid tissue, could not be accessed.

A distance of 9 bases separates the germline ends of V and J, which lose 0 bases and 0 bases respectively. Spanning cysteine to phenylalanine, the CDR3 consists of 16 amino acids. Only the CDR3 DNA stays, 48 bases, in frame from base 1. For CDR1 and CDR2, the germline V gene lists MDHEN and SYDVKM. Libraries came from multiplex PCR. The sequencing machine was an Illumina HiSeq 4000. TCR beta libraries were built with iRepertoire HTBI primers and Arm-PCR amplification of CDR3 regions. Gel purification was performed on PCR products prior to sequencing. Per the source publication's procedure: A total of under 80 TRBV and more than twelve TRBJ segments were identified across samples and were used for gene usage analysis of CDR3 amino acid clonotypes. Filtered high-quality paired reads were merged into contigs using COPE and FqMerger. BLAST was used to align contigs to the IMGT TRBV, TRBD and TRBJ reference genes, and CDR3 was defined following IMGT. Highly expanded clones were defined as clonotypes with a frequency above 0.1%. Shannon entropy served as the measure of repertoire diversity, while the Gini coefficient captured V-J evenness. A clonotype found in more than one individual was treated as public. The public reads were quality trimmed at Q25 with fastp and then assembled into clones with MiXCR by TCRdb, keeping productive beta chains. For every CDR3 protein sequence, its rows merge into one entry that carries the most common genes and DNA. TCRdb's processing, not the authors' own work, is the source of the V and J calls. Across this sample there are 510,000 or so distinct CDR3 sequences, with about 11% seen only once. Of the sample, around 10% falls within the top ten clones.

This clonotype was detected ten times or more. It has no known antigen specificity. No base qualities exist here, and no much larger clone lies one base off it. This specimen's time point label, interpreted: newly diagnosed GD, antithyroid drugs for less than 3 months. For both TCR sequencing and RNA sequencing, RNA was extracted from PBMCs in TRIzol. The diagnosis of Graves' disease was made according to American Thyroid Association guidelines. Patients were recruited from an endocrinology department in Xi'an, China. Each patient gave about 8.1 milliliters of peripheral blood, collected in an EDTA anticoagulant tube. Ficoll Paque Plus density gradient separation was used to isolate PBMCs, and no further T cell sorting was done. An Agilent 2100 Bioanalyzer and agarose gel were used to check RNA quality, and a NanoDrop 2000 was used to measure RNA concentration. These data also formed part of another study, on T cells in Graves' hyperthyroidism and ophthalmopathy. In that second paper, the authors write: A patient counted as having stable Graves' hyperthyroidism if no progression to ophthalmopathy occurred over 18 months of follow-up. Hyperthyroidism patients were newly diagnosed, had a disease duration of under 2 months, and were aged 18 to 65 years. Exclusion was applied to patients with uncontrolled infections, other autoimmune diseases, pregnancy or lactation. Clinical symptoms, serum thyroxine and TRAb, thyroid ultrasound, and orbital computed tomography formed the basis for the diagnoses. For the first round of RT-PCR on the TCR CDR3, the HTBI primer set was used together with the Qiagen OneStep RT-PCR kit. Blood samples also contained most of the expanded thyroid clonotypes (frequency above 0.001), which suggests that blood repertoires may reflect thyroid immune responses. Ophthalmopathy was separated from stable hyperthyroidism by a 13 V-J signature model, with approximately 89% sensitivity and just over 81% specificity obtained in cross-validation and 80%/75% obtained in testing. During validation, the model predicted progression to ophthalmopathy a median of around six months ahead of onset, with roughly 65% sensitivity and roughly 75% specificity. TCR V-J signatures able to tell the groups apart were searched for in a discovery cohort of 90 to 100 patients, of whom over 40 had Graves' ophthalmopathy and around 58 had stable Graves' hyperthyroidism. Prospective prediction of ophthalmopathy was tested in an independent validation cohort of 18 to 20 hyperthyroidism patients and 15 to 17 patients who later progressed to ophthalmopathy. The 95 to 100 discovery patients were divided at random into training and test sets in a 7:3 ratio. Thyroid tissue and blood T-cell repertoires from six Graves' hyperthyroidism patients were also compared in the study. Once sampling was done, hyperthyroidism patients were given methimazole at a starting dose of 30 mg daily, whereas ophthalmopathy patients were given high-dose intravenous methylprednisolone. A second multiplex PCR round built the libraries, followed by size selection and purification. Libraries were sequenced paired-end with 100 bp reads on an Illumina HiSeq2000. SOAPnuke was used to process the raw data, with reads discarded if the reads contained adapters or uncalled bases, had a mean Phred below 15, or lacked an exact constant-primer or identifier match. High-quality paired reads were merged using COPE v1.2.5, and each unique nucleotide sequence was defined as a clonotype. Clonotypes were aligned to IMGT TRBV, TRBD and TRBJ reference segments using MiTCR v1.1. The analysis was restricted to V-J combinations with a frequency above 0.0001, which together covered approximately 99% of the repertoires. The TCS score was defined as the ratio of F50 (clonal expansion) to E x V (chaos), calculated using BLOSUM62-based TCRdist between CDR3 peptides within each V-J. Welch's t-statistics and random forest reduced roughly 530 V-J features to 10 to 15, which were used in a naive Bayes classifier (R e1071). No statistical method was used to set the sample size in advance, and investigators knew the group allocation. The paper reports TCR Vbeta CDR3 sequencing of about 140 peripheral blood samples: under 45 ophthalmopathy, 75 to 80 hyperthyroidism and around 17 progressor patients.

The sample in question was peripheral blood mononuclear cells (PBMCs), obtained at new diagnosis, from a patient treated with antithyroid drugs. This receptor was identified in a woman aged 25 to 45 with Graves disease. Donor details come from another sample of the same person, matched by shared clones. The sequence links TRBV28 to TRBJ1-3; the D segment cannot be called with confidence. The DNA sequence follows: TGTGCCAGCAGTTTATGGGTCGGAAGCTCTGGAAACACCATATATTTT. Its translation is CASSLWVGSSGNTIYF. With the portions outside the CDR3 filled from the reference TRBV28 and TRBJ1-3 genes, the complete variable region becomes DVKVTQSSRYLVKRTGEKVFLECVQDMDHENMFWYRQDPGLGLRLIYFSYDVKMKEKGDIPEGYSVSREKKERFSLILESASTNQTSMYLCASSLWVGSSGNTIYFGEGSWLTVV.